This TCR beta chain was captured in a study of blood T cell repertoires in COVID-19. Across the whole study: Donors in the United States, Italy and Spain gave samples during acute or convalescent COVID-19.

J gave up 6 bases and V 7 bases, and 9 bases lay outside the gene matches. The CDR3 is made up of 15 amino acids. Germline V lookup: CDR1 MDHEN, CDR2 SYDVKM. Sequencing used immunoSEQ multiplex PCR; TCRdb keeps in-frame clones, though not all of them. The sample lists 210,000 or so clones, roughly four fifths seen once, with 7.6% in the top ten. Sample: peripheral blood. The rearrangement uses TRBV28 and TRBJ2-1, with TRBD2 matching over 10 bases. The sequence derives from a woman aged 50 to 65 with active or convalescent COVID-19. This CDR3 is CASKWASGRSNEQFF. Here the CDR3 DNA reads TGTGCCAGCAAGTGGGCTAGCGGGAGATCCAATGAGCAGTTCTTC.